The T cell receptor (beta chain) described here comes from a study of blood T cell repertoires in COVID-19. Study-level background: The United States, Italy and Spain provided the acute and convalescent COVID-19 samples. PBMCs, B-cell-depleted T cells, or T cells were the source of the cDNA or gDNA that made up the material.

Germline V gene data show CDR1 as SGHRS and CDR2 as YFSETQ. The CDR3 runs to 18 residues. The trim removed 2 bases at V and 4 bases at J, leaving 17 bases unmatched. Sequenced by immunoSEQ multiplex PCR; TCRdb stores in-frame clones only, minus some. The table shows hundreds of thousands of clones, with approximately 84% occurring only once. Sequenced sample: peripheral blood. The V call is TRBV5-1, the J call TRBJ1-1; 7 nucleotides line up with TRBD1. This sequence originates from a man aged 40-55 years with acute or convalescent COVID-19. In DNA form, the CDR3 reads TGCGCCAGCAGCTTCACTTTAGACAGGGTAGAAGAAGTCACTGAAGCTTTCTTT. This gives the protein CASSFTLDRVEEVTEAFF.